Shown below are 24 T cell receptor beta chains from a single sample sequenced in a study of cytomegalovirus exposure and HLA in healthy donors. Profiling relied on immunoSEQ multiplex PCR, and the TCRdb table lists in-frame clones only, not all of them. The sample contains about 82,000 clones, more than 85% of which appear only once. Sequencing used PBMCs. The receptors were gathered from a man aged 18-30 years in good health and CMV-seronegative.

A few counts support this clone. The chain carries TRBV11-2 and TRBJ2-7; TRBD2 might be the D (6 bases). Germline lookup yields CDR1 SGHAT and CDR2 FQNNGV. The CDR3 covers 13 residues. V shed 4 bases and J shed 0 bases, with 7 bases lying between them. CDR3 nucleotide sequence: TGTGCCAGCAGCTGGAGGGGCTCCTACGAGCAGTACTTC. Residues: CASSWRGSYEQYF.

The J gene is TRBJ2-2, the V gene TRBV9, with 10 bases identical to TRBD2. The CDR3 spans 17 residues. The junction had 6 bases not matched to a gene; V was cut back by 0 bases and J by 4 bases. The germline V gene encodes CDR1 SGDLS and CDR2 YYNGEE. The CDR3: CASSVGDSGRTTGELFF. The CDR3 DNA follows: TGTGCCAGCAGCGTAGGGGATAGCGGGAGGACCACCGGGGAGCTGTTTTTT.

V gene TRBV5-6 combines with J gene TRBJ1-5; 11 bases match TRBD1. V shed 2 bases and J 7 bases; nucleotides not matched to a gene: 8. CDR1 and CDR2 (germline): SGHDT, YYEEEE. CDR3 length: 16 residues. The CDR3 bases are TGTGCCAGCAGCTTTTCCAGGACAGGGGGCCGACAGCCCCAGCATTTT. It codes for CASSFSRTGGRQPQHF.

The gene calls are TRBV4-1 and TRBJ1-1, with D hard to call. The CDR3 covers 11 residues. CDR1 and CDR2 (germline): MGHRA, YSYEKL. Trimming left V 8 bases short and J 6 bases short, with 10 bases between. The CDR3 DNA follows: TGCGCCAGCCAAAGTCGCGCTGAAGCTTTCTTT. It specifies CASQSRAEAFF.

A note on this clone: The junction shows a germline mismatch at one end, possibly a read error. The V and J genes are TRBV9 and TRBJ2-7; the D gene is possibly TRBD1 (6 bases). The CDR3 spans 11 residues. In germline, CDR1 is SGDLS, CDR2 YYNGEE. The CDR3 DNA sequence: TGTGCCAGCATCGTAGACAGGGAGCAGTACTTC. Translating gives CASIVDREQYF.

The rearrangement uses TRBV19 and TRBJ1-1, with 7 bases matching TRBD1. Germline CDR1 LNHDA, CDR2 SQIVND (reference sequence). This CDR3 has 17 amino acids. V lost 8 bases and J lost 3; bases outside the gene matches: 18. The CDR3 reads CASGRDRAGGRHTEAFF. The CDR3 nucleotides read TGTGCCAGTGGCCGCGACAGGGCAGGTGGTAGGCACACTGAAGCTTTCTTT.

This chain uses TRBV9 with TRBJ2-1; D is uncertain. This CDR3 is built from 15 residues. CDR1 is SGDLS and CDR2 is YYNGEE in the germline V gene. Trimming took 4 bases from V and 4 from J, leaving 15 bases between them. CDR3 in DNA: TGTGCCAGCAGCCCCGGGTCTCCTAGGTACAATGAGCAGTTCTTC. This translates into CASSPGSPRYNEQFF.

This clone has just a few counts. V gene TRBV14 combines with J gene TRBJ2-1; D ambiguous. Germline loops: CDR1 SGHDN, CDR2 FVKESK. The V end lost 2 bases, the J end lost 6 bases, and 17 bases lay between the germline ends. This CDR3 region has 16 residues. CDR3 residues: CASSQQIGFFANEQFF. CDR3 sequence (DNA): TGTGCCAGCAGCCAACAGATCGGGTTTTTTGCCAATGAGCAGTTCTTC. Using reference TRBV14 and TRBJ2-1 for the parts outside the CDR3, the full variable domain is EAGVTQFPSHSVIEKGQTVTLRCDPISGHDNLYWYRRVMGKEIKFLLHFVKESKQDESGMPNNRFLAERTGGTYSTLKVQPAELEDSGVYFCASSQQIGFFANEQFFGPGTRLTVL.

A word on this clone: This same CDR3 is encoded by further DNA sequences in the sample. J is TRBJ2-1 and V is TRBV9; 9 nucleotides agree with TRBD2. The CDR3 is 15 amino acids. Germline loops: CDR1 SGDLS, CDR2 YYNGEE. The junction had 4 bases not matched to a gene; V was cut back by 2 bases and J by 4 bases. The CDR3, as DNA: TGTGCCAGCAGCGTCGGTAGCGGGAGTTACAATGAGCAGTTCTTC. This gives the protein CASSVGSGSYNEQFF. The whole variable domain, remainder taken from reference TRBV9 and TRBJ2-1, is DSGVTQTPKHLITATGQRVTLRCSPRSGDLSVYWYQQSLDQGLQFLIQYYNGEERAKGNILERFSAQQFPDLHSELNLSSLELGDSALYFCASSVGSGSYNEQFFGPGTRLTVL.

The V gene is TRBV7-8, the J gene TRBJ1-1; weak D call: TRBD1 (5 bases). Germline V gene data show CDR1 as SGHVS and CDR2 as FQNEAQ. The CDR3 sequence is 15 residues long. V shed 2 bases and J shed 0 bases, with 10 bases lying between them. As DNA, the CDR3 is TGTGCCAGCAGCTTACAGGGTTTGATGAACACTGAAGCTTTCTTT. It is translated as CASSLQGLMNTEAFF.

The gene calls are TRBV5-6 and TRBJ1-3; the D gene is possibly TRBD1 (6 bases). V was shortened by 5 bases and J by 4 bases, with 16 bases between the two germline ends. Germline CDR1 is SGHDT and CDR2 is YYEEEE. The CDR3 runs to 15 residues. In DNA form, the CDR3 reads TGTGCCAGCAGAGGGGGGGGCGCCGTAGGAAACACCATATATTTT. It specifies CASRGGGAVGNTIYF. Variable domain in full (rest from reference TRBV5-6 and TRBJ1-3): DAGVTQSPTHLIKTRGQQVTLRCSPKSGHDTVSWYQQALGQGPQFIFQYYEEEERQRGNFPDRFSGHQFPNYSSELNVNALLLGDSALYLCASRGGGAVGNTIYFGEGSWLTVV.

The chain joins TRBV5-4 to TRBJ1-3; D is possibly TRBD1 (5 bases). This CDR3 is 16 amino acids long. The V gene's germline CDR1 is SGHNT and CDR2 YYREEE (reference sequence). V was cut by 0 bases and J by 2 bases, with 12 bases left in between. CDR3 DNA: TGTGCCAGCAGCTTGGCCGGGGGGATTGCTGGAAACACCATATATTTT. Amino acids: CASSLAGGIAGNTIYF.

This rearrangement joins TRBV7-6 to TRBJ2-7; TRBD1 might be the D (6 bases). Germline values: CDR1 SGHVS, CDR2 FNYEAQ. This CDR3 has 15 residues. Trimming took 6 bases from V and 5 from J, leaving 20 bases between them. In nucleotides, the CDR3 is TGTGCCAGCAGTTTATCCGACAGGACGAGTCACGAGCAGTACTTC. It codes for CASSLSDRTSHEQYF. The full variable domain, completed using reference TRBV7-6 and TRBJ2-7, is GAGVSQSPRYKVTKRGQDVALRCDPISGHVSLYWYRQALGQGPEFLTYFNYEAQQDKSGLPNDRFSAERPEGSISTLTIQRTEQRDSAMYRCASSLSDRTSHEQYFGPGTRLTVT.

This rearrangement joins TRBV6-4 to TRBJ2-2; TRBD2 aligns across 10 bases. Germline values: CDR1 MRHNA, CDR2 SNTAGT. The CDR3 has 15 amino acids. Trimming at V came to 2 bases and at J to 6 bases, leaving 3 bases not matched to a gene. The CDR3 sequence is CASSDELAGPGELFF. The CDR3 coding sequence is TGTGCCAGCAGTGACGAACTAGCGGGGCCCGGGGAGCTGTTTTTT.

J is TRBJ2-7 and V is TRBV5-1; D not certain. The CDR3 spans 13 residues. Trimming removed 0 bases at V and 5 bases at J, with 9 bases between. Germline CDR1 and CDR2: SGHRS and YFSETQ. CDR3 sequence: CASSLAAIDEQYF. CDR3 nucleotide sequence: TGCGCCAGCAGCTTGGCCGCGATAGACGAGCAGTACTTC.

V usage is TRBV4-3 and J usage is TRBJ2-5, with D possibly matching TRBD2 (6 bases). The CDR3 has 18 amino acids. Germline V gene data show CDR1 as LGHNA and CDR2 as YSLEER. Trimming left V 0 bases short and J 5 bases short, with 22 bases between. CDR3 sequence: CASSQDISDSGRKETQYF. In nucleotides, the CDR3 is TGCGCCAGCAGCCAAGATATTTCGGATAGCGGACGGAAGGAGACCCAGTACTTC.

J is TRBJ1-5 and V is TRBV28, with a weak D call TRBD1 (5 bases). The CDR3 totals 17 residues. Trimming removed 7 bases from V and 0 bases from J, with 19 bases in between. From germline, CDR1 is MDHEN and CDR2 SYDVKM. CDR3 sequence reads: CASTFTLRQYSNQPQHF. In DNA form, the CDR3 reads TGTGCCAGCACATTTACCCTCCGACAGTATAGCAATCAGCCCCAGCATTTT.

The chain is built from TRBV15 and TRBJ2-1; 7 nucleotides agree with TRBD2. Trimming at V came to 6 bases and at J to 0 bases, leaving 2 bases not matched to a gene. CDR1 LNHNV and CDR2 YYDKDF come from the germline V gene (reference sequence). The CDR3 spans 14 residues. Here the CDR3 reads CATRGGGSYNEQFF. CDR3 sequence (DNA): TGTGCCACCAGGGGCGGGGGCTCCTACAATGAGCAGTTCTTC.

Only one count was recorded for this clone. The chain employs TRBV19 and TRBJ1-2, with 9 nucleotides matching TRBD1. Trimming removed 4 bases from V and 7 bases from J; junction bases left unmatched: 4. CDR1 LNHDA and CDR2 SQIVND come from the germline V gene (reference sequence). The CDR3 length is 13 residues. The CDR3 nucleotides are TGTGCCAGTAGTAGGACAGGGGTTTTTGGCTACACCTTC. As protein: CASSRTGVFGYTF.

V and J are TRBV6-5 and TRBJ1-2; D may be TRBD1 (6 bases). The CDR3 totals 14 residues. V lost 2 bases and J lost 6, with 13 bases in between. The V gene's germline CDR1 is MNHEY and CDR2 SVGAGI. The CDR3 protein is CASSYDRKNHGYTF. The CDR3 coding sequence is TGTGCCAGCAGTTACGACAGGAAAAATCATGGCTACACCTTC.

The chain carries TRBV11-2 and TRBJ2-2, with TRBD1 matching 7 bases. The CDR3 is made up of 16 amino acids. CDR1 is SGHAT, CDR2 FQNNGV, per germline. With V trimmed by 4 bases and J by 1 base, 6 bases remained unmatched. CDR3 region: CASSSTGTENTGELFF. CDR3 in DNA: TGTGCCAGCAGCTCGACCGGGACAGAGAACACCGGGGAGCTGTTTTTT.

This clone was seen once. The V gene is TRBV7-2, the J gene TRBJ1-5; D may be TRBD1 (5 bases). V lost 1 base and J lost 6, with 10 bases in between. The CDR3 spans 14 residues. Per germline, CDR1 SGHTA and CDR2 FQGNSA. The CDR3 reads CASSLEGVGQPQHF. The CDR3, as DNA: TGTGCCAGCAGCTTAGAAGGGGTAGGTCAGCCCCAGCATTTT.

The chain is built from TRBV6-5 and TRBJ1-2; D unresolved. The CDR3 covers 13 residues. V was shortened by 5 bases and J by 4 bases, with 11 bases between the two germline ends. Looked up from germline, CDR1 is MNHEY and CDR2 is SVGAGI. This CDR3 reads CASSAQPGYGYTF. CDR3 sequence (DNA): TGTGCCAGCAGTGCTCAACCAGGCTATGGCTACACCTTC.

CDR3 protein: CASSFGDSSYNEQFF. CDR3 DNA: TGTGCCAGCAGTTTCGGGGACAGCTCCTACAATGAGCAGTTCTTC. This chain uses TRBV28 with TRBJ2-1, with 7 bases fitting TRBD1. Germline V lookup: CDR1 MDHEN, CDR2 SYDVKM. The CDR3 consists of 15 residues. V shed 3 bases, J shed 0 bases, and the junction held 2 bases outside the gene matches.